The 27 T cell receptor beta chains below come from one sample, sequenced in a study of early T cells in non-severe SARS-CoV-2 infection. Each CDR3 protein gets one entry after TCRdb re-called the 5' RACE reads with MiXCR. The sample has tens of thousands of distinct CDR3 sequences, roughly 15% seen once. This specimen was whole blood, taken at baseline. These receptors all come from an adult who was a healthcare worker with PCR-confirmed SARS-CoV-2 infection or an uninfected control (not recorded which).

DNA for the CDR3: TGTGCCAGCAGCTTACGACAGGGTCTCTCCTACGAGCAGTACTTC. Translating gives CASSLRQGLSYEQYF. The V and J genes are TRBV11-2 and TRBJ2-7; 7 bases line up with TRBD1. Germline V CDR1 and CDR2: SGHAT, FQNNGV. This CDR3 is built from 15 residues. V lost 2 bases, J lost 0 bases, and 4 bases stayed unmatched. The whole variable domain, filled in from reference TRBV11-2 and TRBJ2-7, reads EAGVAQSPRYKIIEKRQSVAFWCNPISGHATLYWYQQILGQGPKLLIQFQNNGVVDDSQLPKDRFSAERLKGVDSTLKIQPAKLEDSAVYLCASSLRQGLSYEQYFGPGTRLTVT.

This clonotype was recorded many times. CDR3 residues: CASSPGLAAYEQYF. For the CDR3, the DNA is TGTGCCAGTAGTCCCGGACTAGCGGCCTACGAGCAGTACTTC. This chain links TRBV19 with TRBJ2-7; 10 nucleotides align to TRBD2. Germline V gene sequence: CDR1 LNHDA, CDR2 SQIVND (reference sequence). With 5 bases clipped from V and 2 bases from J, the junction kept 3 bases outside the gene matches. The CDR3 sequence is 14 residues long.

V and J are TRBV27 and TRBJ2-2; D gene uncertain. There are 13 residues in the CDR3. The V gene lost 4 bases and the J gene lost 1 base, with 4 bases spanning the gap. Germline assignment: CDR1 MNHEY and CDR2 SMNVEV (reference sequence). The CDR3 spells CASSSMNTGELFF. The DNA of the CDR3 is TGTGCCAGCAGTTCGATGAACACCGGGGAGCTGTTTTTT.

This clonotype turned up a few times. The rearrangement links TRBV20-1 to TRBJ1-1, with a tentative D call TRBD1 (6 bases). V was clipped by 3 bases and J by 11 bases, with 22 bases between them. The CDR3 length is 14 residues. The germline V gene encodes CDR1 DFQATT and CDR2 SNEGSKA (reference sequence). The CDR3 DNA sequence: TGCAGTGCTAGCCATTCGACGGGGACACTGAAGGCTTTCTTT. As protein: CSASHSTGTLKAFF.

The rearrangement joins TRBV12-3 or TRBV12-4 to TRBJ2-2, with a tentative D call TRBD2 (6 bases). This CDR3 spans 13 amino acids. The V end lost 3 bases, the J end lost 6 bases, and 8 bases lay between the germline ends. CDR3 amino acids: CASSFTGAGELFF. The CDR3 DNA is TGTGCCAGCAGTTTTACGGGGGCCGGGGAGCTGTTTTTT.

CDR3 region: CASSSSGNLVQQYF. The DNA of the CDR3 is TGTGCCAGCAGTTCAAGCGGGAATCTGGTCCAGCAGTACTTC. V usage is TRBV28 and J usage is TRBJ2-7; the match to TRBD2 covers 7 bases. Trimming took 4 bases from V and 8 from J; bases not matched to a gene: 11. Germline lookup yields CDR1 MDHEN and CDR2 SYDVKM. The CDR3 totals 14 residues.

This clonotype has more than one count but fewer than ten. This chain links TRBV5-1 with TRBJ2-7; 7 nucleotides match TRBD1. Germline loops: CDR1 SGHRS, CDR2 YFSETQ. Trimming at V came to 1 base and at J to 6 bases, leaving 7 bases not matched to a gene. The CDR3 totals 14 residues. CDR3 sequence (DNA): TGCGCCAGCAGCTTGCTCTCGACAGGGACCGAGCAGTACTTC. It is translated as CASSLLSTGTEQYF.

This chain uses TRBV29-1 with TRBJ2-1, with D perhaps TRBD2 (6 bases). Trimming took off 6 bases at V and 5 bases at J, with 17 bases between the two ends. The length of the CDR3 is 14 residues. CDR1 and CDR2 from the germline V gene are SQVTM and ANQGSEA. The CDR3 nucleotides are TGCAGCGTAACCGGGACTTGGGGCCACAATGAGCAGTTCTTC. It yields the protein CSVTGTWGHNEQFF.

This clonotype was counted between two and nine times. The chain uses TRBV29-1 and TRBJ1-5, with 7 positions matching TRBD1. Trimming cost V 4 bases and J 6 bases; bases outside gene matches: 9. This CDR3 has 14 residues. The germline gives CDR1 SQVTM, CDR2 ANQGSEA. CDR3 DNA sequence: TGCAGCGTTGCTGAGGGGGCGCACGGTCAGCCCCAGCATTTT. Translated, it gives CSVAEGAHGQPQHF.

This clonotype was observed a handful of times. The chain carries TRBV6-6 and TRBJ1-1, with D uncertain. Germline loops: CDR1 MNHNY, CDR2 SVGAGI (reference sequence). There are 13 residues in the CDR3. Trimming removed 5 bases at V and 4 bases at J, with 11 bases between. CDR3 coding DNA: TGTGCCAGCAGTCAAAACGGCTTCACTGAAGCTTTCTTT. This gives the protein CASSQNGFTEAFF.

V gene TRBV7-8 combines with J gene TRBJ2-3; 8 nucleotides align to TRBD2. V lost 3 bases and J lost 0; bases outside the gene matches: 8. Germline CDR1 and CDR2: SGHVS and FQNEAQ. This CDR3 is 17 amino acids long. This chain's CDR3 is CASSFEGLVGSTDTQYF. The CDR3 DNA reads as TGTGCCAGCAGCTTCGAGGGACTAGTTGGAAGCACAGATACGCAGTATTTT.

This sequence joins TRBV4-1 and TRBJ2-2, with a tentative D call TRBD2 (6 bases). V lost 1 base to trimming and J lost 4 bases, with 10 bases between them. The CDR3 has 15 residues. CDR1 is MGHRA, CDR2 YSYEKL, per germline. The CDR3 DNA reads TGCGCCAGCAGCCAAGGGCGGGAAGGCACCGGGGAGCTGTTTTTT. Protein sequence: CASSQGREGTGELFF.

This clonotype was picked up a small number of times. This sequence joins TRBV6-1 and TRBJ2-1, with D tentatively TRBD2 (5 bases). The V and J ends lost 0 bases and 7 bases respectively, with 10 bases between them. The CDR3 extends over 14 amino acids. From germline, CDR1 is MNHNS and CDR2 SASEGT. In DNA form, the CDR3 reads TGTGCCAGCAGTGAAGCCGCTGGGAGAAATGAGCAGTTCTTC. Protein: CASSEAAGRNEQFF.

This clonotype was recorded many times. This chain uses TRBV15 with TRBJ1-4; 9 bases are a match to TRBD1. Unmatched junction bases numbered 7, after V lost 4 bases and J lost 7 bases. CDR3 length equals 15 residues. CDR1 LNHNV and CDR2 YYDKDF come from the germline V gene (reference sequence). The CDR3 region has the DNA TGTGCCACCAGCAACAACAGGGGGCTGGGTGAAAAACTGTTTTTT. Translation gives CATSNNRGLGEKLFF.

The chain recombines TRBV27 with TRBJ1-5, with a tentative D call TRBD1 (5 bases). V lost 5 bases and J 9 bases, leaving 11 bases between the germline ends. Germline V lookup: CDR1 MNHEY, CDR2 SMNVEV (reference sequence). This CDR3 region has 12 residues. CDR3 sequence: CASSPTGGPQHF. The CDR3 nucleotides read TGTGCCAGCAGTCCCACGGGGGGGCCCCAGCATTTT.

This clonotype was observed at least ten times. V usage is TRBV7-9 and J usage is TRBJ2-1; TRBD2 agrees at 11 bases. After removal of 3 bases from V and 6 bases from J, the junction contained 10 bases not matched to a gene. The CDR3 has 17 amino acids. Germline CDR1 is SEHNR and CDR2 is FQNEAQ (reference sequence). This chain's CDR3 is CASSLSSGRVWANEQFF. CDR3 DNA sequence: TGTGCCAGCAGCTTGAGTAGCGGGAGGGTTTGGGCCAATGAGCAGTTCTTC.

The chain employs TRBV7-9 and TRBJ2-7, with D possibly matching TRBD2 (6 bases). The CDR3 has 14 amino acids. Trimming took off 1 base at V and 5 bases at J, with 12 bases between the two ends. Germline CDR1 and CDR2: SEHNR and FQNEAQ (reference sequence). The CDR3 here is CASSLGLVAHEQYF. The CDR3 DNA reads TGTGCCAGCAGCTTAGGACTAGTGGCCCACGAGCAGTACTTC.

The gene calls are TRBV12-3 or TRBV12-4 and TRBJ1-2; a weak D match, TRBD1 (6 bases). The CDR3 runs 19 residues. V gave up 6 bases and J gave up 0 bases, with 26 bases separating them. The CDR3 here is CASRSSDRSRYGANYGYTF. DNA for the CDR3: TGTGCCAGCAGATCGTCCGACAGGTCCCGATACGGAGCTAACTATGGCTACACCTTC.

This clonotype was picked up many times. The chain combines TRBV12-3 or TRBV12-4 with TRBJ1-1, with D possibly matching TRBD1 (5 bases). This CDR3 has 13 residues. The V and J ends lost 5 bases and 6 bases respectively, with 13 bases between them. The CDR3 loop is CASSSREGAEAFF. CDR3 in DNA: TGTGCCAGCAGTAGCAGGGAAGGGGCTGAAGCTTTCTTT.

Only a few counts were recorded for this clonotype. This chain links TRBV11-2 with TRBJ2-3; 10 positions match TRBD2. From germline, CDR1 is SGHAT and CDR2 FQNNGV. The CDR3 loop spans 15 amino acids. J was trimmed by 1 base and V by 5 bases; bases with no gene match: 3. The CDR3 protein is CASSGLAGGTDTQYF. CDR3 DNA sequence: TGTGCCAGCAGCGGCCTAGCGGGAGGCACAGATACGCAGTATTTT.

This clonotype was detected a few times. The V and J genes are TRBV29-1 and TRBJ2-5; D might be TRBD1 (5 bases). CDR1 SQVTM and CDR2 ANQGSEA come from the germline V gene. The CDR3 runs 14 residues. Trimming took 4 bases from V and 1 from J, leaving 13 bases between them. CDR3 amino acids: CSVVSSTAQETQYF. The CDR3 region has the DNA TGCAGCGTTGTAAGTTCGACAGCCCAAGAGACCCAGTACTTC.

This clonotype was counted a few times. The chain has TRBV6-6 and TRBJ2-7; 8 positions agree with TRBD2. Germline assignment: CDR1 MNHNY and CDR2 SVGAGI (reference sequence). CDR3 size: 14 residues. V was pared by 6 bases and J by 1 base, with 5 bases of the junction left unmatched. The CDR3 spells CASSREGGSYEQYF. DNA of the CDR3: TGTGCCAGCAGCCGGGAGGGGGGGTCCTACGAGCAGTACTTC.

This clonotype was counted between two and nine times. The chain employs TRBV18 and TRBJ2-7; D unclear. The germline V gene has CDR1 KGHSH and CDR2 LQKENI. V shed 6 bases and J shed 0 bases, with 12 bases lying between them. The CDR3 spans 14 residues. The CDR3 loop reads CASSSPINSYEQYF. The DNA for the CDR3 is TGTGCCAGCTCGTCCCCCATAAACTCCTACGAGCAGTACTTC.

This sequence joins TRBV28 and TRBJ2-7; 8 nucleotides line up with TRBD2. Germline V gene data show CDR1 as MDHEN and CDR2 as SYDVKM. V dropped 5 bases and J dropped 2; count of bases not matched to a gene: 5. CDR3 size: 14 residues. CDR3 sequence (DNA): TGTGCCAGCAGTCCACTAGCGGTTGCCTACGAGCAGTACTTC. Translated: CASSPLAVAYEQYF. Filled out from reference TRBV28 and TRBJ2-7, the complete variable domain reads DVKVTQSSRYLVKRTGEKVFLECVQDMDHENMFWYRQDPGLGLRLIYFSYDVKMKEKGDIPEGYSVSREKKERFSLILESASTNQTSMYLCASSPLAVAYEQYFGPGTRLTVT.

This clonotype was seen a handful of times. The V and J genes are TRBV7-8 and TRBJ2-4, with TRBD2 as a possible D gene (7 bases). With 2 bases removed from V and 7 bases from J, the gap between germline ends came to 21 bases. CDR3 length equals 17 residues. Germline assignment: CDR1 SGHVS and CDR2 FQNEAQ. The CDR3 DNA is TGTGCCAGCAGCTTAATGGGAAGACAGGCGGGGGCCAACATTCAGTACTTC. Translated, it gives CASSLMGRQAGANIQYF.

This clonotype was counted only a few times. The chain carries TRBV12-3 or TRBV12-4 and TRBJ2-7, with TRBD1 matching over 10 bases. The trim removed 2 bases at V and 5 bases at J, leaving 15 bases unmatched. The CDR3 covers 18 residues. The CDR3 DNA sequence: TGTGCCAGCAGTTTAAGGGTGACAGGGGGCGGGAGTAGGGACGAGCAGTACTTC. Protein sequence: CASSLRVTGGGSRDEQYF.

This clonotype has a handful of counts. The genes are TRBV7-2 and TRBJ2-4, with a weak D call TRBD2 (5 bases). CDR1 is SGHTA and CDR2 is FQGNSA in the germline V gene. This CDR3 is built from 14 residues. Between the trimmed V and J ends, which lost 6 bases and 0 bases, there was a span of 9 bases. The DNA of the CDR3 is TGTGCCAGCAGATCTGGACTAGCCAAAAACATTCAGTACTTC. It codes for CASRSGLAKNIQYF.